Below are 9 T cell receptor beta chains sequenced from a single sample in a study of T-cell memory formation after mild COVID-19. TCRdb processed the 5' RACE reads anew with MiXCR; each CDR3 protein has one entry. Among roughly 600,000 distinct CDR3 sequences listed, approximately 19% were seen once. The sequenced material came from PBMCs or a T cell subset sorted from them (not recorded which). All receptors derive from an adult woman who had mild COVID-19 (a few samples of this study predate the infection). Cell type and time point are not known.

In its sample, this clonotype was seen a few times. The chain has TRBV7-8 and TRBJ2-7; no firm D call. CDR1 and CDR2 from the germline V gene are SGHVS and FQNEAQ. V gave up 6 bases and J gave up 0 bases, with 15 bases separating them. This CDR3 is built from 15 residues. The CDR3 loop reads CASSLTGQSSYEQYF. CDR3 DNA sequence: TGTGCCAGCAGTTTAACTGGGCAGAGCTCCTACGAGCAGTACTTC.

The chain combines TRBV6-2 or TRBV6-3 with TRBJ1-3, with D perhaps matching TRBD1 (5 bases). The germline CDR1 and CDR2 sequences are MNHEY and SVGEGT. The CDR3 consists of 17 residues. V gave up 6 bases and J gave up 0 bases, with 18 bases separating them. The CDR3 bases are TGTGCCAGCAGGCCCACGGGACGGATTATCTCTGGAAACACCATATATTTT. Its protein is CASRPTGRIISGNTIYF.

The table lists this clonotype with a count of one. This chain joins TRBV10-3 and TRBJ2-3, with TRBD2 as a possible D gene (5 bases). This CDR3 contains 16 residues. V shed 0 bases and J shed 0 bases, with 10 bases lying between them. CDR1 and CDR2 from the germline V gene are ENHRY and SYGVKD. For the CDR3, the DNA is TGTGCCATCAGTGAGTCGGGCGGGCCTAGCACAGATACGCAGTATTTT. This codes for CAISESGGPSTDTQYF.

This clonotype was counted between two and nine times. The chain joins TRBV7-9 to TRBJ2-7; D not certain. CDR3 size: 13 residues. Germline lookup yields CDR1 SEHNR and CDR2 FQNEAQ (reference sequence). V lost 1 base to trimming and J lost 7 bases, with 11 bases between them. CDR3 in amino acids: CASSLGNPMEQYF. In DNA form, the CDR3 reads TGTGCCAGCAGCTTAGGGAACCCAATGGAGCAGTACTTC. Combining the CDR3 with reference TRBV7-9 and TRBJ2-7 gives the whole variable domain DTGVSQNPRHKITKRGQNVTFRCDPISEHNRLYWYRQTLGQGPEFLTYFQNEAQLEKSRLLSDRFSAERPKGSFSTLEIQRTEQGDSAMYLCASSLGNPMEQYFGPGTRLTVT.

The chain combines TRBV5-4 with TRBJ1-2; the D gene is possibly TRBD1 (6 bases). The V end was cut by 4 bases, the J end by 5 bases, with 15 bases between. CDR3 size: 14 residues. The germline gives CDR1 SGHNT, CDR2 YYREEE (reference sequence). CDR3 amino acids: CASSPGGRSYGYTF. As DNA, the CDR3 is TGTGCCAGCAGCCCTGGGGGCCGAAGTTATGGCTACACCTTC. Based on the CDR3 plus reference TRBV5-4 and TRBJ1-2, the full variable domain is ETGVTQSPTHLIKTRGQQVTLRCSSQSGHNTVSWYQQALGQGPQFIFQYYREEENGRGNFPPRFSGLQFPNYSSELNVNALELDDSALYLCASSPGGRSYGYTFGSGTRLTVV.

This clonotype occurred a few times. The V and J genes are TRBV5-1 and TRBJ1-4; 11 bases are a match to TRBD1. V gave up 5 bases and J gave up 8 bases; unmatched junction bases: 8. Germline CDR1 and CDR2: SGHRS and YFSETQ. The CDR3 is made up of 15 amino acids. The CDR3 coding sequence is TGCGCCAGCAGGGGGCCGGGACAGGGGGAAGAAAAACTGTTTTTT. As protein: CASRGPGQGEEKLFF. The variable domain in full, completed from reference TRBV5-1 and TRBJ1-4, reads KAGVTQTPRYLIKTRGQQVTLSCSPISGHRSVSWYQQTPGQGLQFLFEYFSETQRNKGNFPGRFSGRQFSNSRSEMNVSTLELGDSALYLCASRGPGQGEEKLFFGSGTQLSVL.

V is TRBV19 and J is TRBJ2-4, with 7 nucleotides matching TRBD1. Germline CDR1 LNHDA, CDR2 SQIVND (reference sequence). J was trimmed by 4 bases and V by 4 bases; bases with no gene match: 4. The CDR3 totals 14 residues. The DNA for the CDR3 is TGTGCCAGTAGTAGGGACAGCCTAAAAAACATTCAGTACTTC. It translates to CASSRDSLKNIQYF.

The table lists this clonotype with a few counts. V usage is TRBV12-3 or TRBV12-4 and J usage is TRBJ2-1; D is ambiguous. The germline V and J ends were trimmed by 5 bases and 4 bases, with 9 bases remaining between them. The CDR3 sequence is 13 residues long. The CDR3 DNA is TGTGCCAGCAGTCCTAAGTCATACAATGAGCAGTTCTTC. This codes for CASSPKSYNEQFF.

This clonotype was seen only a few times. V and J are TRBV24-1 and TRBJ1-5; TRBD1 agrees at 8 bases. This CDR3 comprises 14 residues. With V trimmed by 6 bases and J by 6 bases, 6 bases remained unmatched. CDR1 is KGHDR, CDR2 SFDVKD, per germline. Written as DNA, the CDR3 is TGTGCCACCAGTCAGACAGGGGTTGGTCAGCCCCAGCATTTT. It specifies CATSQTGVGQPQHF.